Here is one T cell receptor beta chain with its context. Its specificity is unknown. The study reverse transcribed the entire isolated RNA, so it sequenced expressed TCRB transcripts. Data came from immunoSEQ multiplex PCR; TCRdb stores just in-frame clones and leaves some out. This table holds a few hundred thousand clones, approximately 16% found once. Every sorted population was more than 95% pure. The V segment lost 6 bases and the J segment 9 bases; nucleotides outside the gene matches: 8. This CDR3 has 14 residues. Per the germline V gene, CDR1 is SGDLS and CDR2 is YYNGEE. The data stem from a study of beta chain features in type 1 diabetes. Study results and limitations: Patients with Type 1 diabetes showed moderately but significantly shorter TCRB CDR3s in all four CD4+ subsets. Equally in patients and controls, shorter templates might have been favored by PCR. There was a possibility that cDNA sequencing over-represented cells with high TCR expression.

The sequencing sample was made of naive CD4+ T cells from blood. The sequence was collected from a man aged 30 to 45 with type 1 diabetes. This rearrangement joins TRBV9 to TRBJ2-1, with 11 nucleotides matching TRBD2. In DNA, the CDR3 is TGTGCCAGCACCCGACTAGCGGGATCTGGTGAGCAGTTCTTC. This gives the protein CASTRLAGSGEQFF.